This T cell receptor beta chain comes out of a study of T cell repertoires in aging, cancer and after chemotherapy. General observations from the study: Loss of evenness, beyond lost richness, contributed to age-related TCR diversity decline in cancer patients.

As concerns this clonotype: Its antigen is unidentified.

Rearranged V-D-J TRB sequences were amplified with a mixed TRB-A/B primer pool. TCRdb processed the multiplex PCR reads anew with MiXCR; each CDR3 protein has one entry. The sample has approximately 2,600 distinct CDR3 sequences; about three fifths are singletons. Peripheral blood genomic DNA, not sorted cells or RNA, was the template. Germline lookup yields CDR1 LNHDA and CDR2 SQIVND (reference sequence). Trimming left V 5 bases short and J 4 bases short, with 20 bases between. The length of the CDR3 is 16 residues. This chain links TRBV19 with TRBJ2-5; D may be TRBD2 (6 bases). The sequenced material came from blood. This receptor was identified in a human donor with a solid tumor. As DNA, the CDR3 is TGTGCCAGTAGTTCCCGGCGGGTGGGAGGAGGAGAGACCCAGTACTTC. Translating gives CASSSRRVGGGETQYF.